Presented here are 8 T cell receptor beta chains from one specimen sequenced in a study of blood T cell repertoires in COVID-19. Some clones are missing from TCRdb's copy, which holds only in-frame ones; the method was immunoSEQ multiplex PCR. The sample shows about 300,000 clones, 85% to 90% of them seen only once. Sequenced sample: peripheral blood. These receptors were obtained from a man between 65 and 79 years old with acute or convalescent COVID-19.

In its sample, this clone was seen once. The chain is built from TRBV7-9 and TRBJ2-7, with D maybe TRBD1 (7 bases). Between the trimmed V and J ends, which lost 3 bases and 2 bases, there was a span of 20 bases. Germline CDR1 SEHNR, CDR2 FQNEAQ (reference sequence). The CDR3 runs to 17 residues. CDR3 region: CASSLAGGGRATYEQYF. In DNA form, the CDR3 reads TGTGCCAGCAGCTTGGCAGGGGGAGGCAGGGCTACCTACGAGCAGTACTTC.

The J gene is TRBJ2-3, the V gene TRBV19; 13 positions agree with TRBD2. Trimming took 4 bases from V and 5 from J; bases not matched to a gene: 12. Germline-derived CDR1 and CDR2 are LNHDA and SQIVND (reference sequence). The CDR3 loop spans 18 amino acids. The CDR3 protein is CASSTYTGLAGVIDTQYF. Written as DNA, the CDR3 is TGTGCCAGTAGTACCTACACAGGACTAGCGGGAGTTATAGATACGCAGTATTTT.

This clone has only a few counts. The chain is built from TRBV7-2 and TRBJ2-2, with 8 bases matching TRBD1. V lost 4 bases and J lost 4; bases outside the gene matches: 8. The CDR3 covers 16 residues. Per the germline V gene, CDR1 is SGHTA and CDR2 is FQGNSA. CDR3 protein: CASSSRDRLLTGELFF. The CDR3 nucleotides are TGTGCCAGCAGCTCCCGGGACAGGCTCCTCACCGGGGAGCTGTTTTTT.

The chain links TRBV5-1 to TRBJ2-5; TRBD2 aligns across 11 bases. This CDR3 has 15 residues. CDR1 and CDR2 from the germline V gene are SGHRS and YFSETQ. The ends lost 2 bases at V and 4 bases at J; junction bases unmatched: 4. This chain's CDR3 is CASSLVTSGGETQYF. The CDR3 DNA sequence: TGCGCCAGCAGCTTAGTCACTAGCGGGGGAGAGACCCAGTACTTC.

The rearrangement links TRBV10-1 to TRBJ1-1, with D possibly matching TRBD1 (6 bases). The germline V and J ends were trimmed by 7 bases and 0 bases, with 12 bases remaining between them. This CDR3 comprises 14 residues. Germline CDR1 and CDR2: WNHNN and SYGVQD (reference sequence). Written as DNA, the CDR3 is TGCGCCAGCACTTACAGGGAAATGAACACTGAAGCTTTCTTT. Its protein product is CASTYREMNTEAFF.

The chain combines TRBV7-9 with TRBJ2-5, with TRBD2 matching over 10 bases. Trimming at V came to 6 bases and at J to 2 bases, leaving 6 bases not matched to a gene. This CDR3 has 15 residues. The germline V gene encodes CDR1 SEHNR and CDR2 FQNEAQ (reference sequence). CDR3 DNA: TGTGCCAGCAGTTCTAGCGGGGGCCTACAAGAGACCCAGTACTTC. This codes for CASSSSGGLQETQYF.

The CDR3 DNA follows: TGCAGTGCTAGTCCGCATACAGGGGGTTATGGCTACACCTTC. Its translation: CSASPHTGGYGYTF. This chain connects TRBV20-1 to TRBJ1-2; TRBD1 agrees at 8 bases. Germline assignment: CDR1 DFQATT and CDR2 SNEGSKA (reference sequence). This CDR3 has 14 residues. J was trimmed by 5 bases and V by 3 bases; bases with no gene match: 8.

The chain is built from TRBV10-1 and TRBJ1-5; no firm D call. Germline-derived CDR1 and CDR2 are WNHNN and SYGVQD (reference sequence). This CDR3 region has 13 residues. Trimming removed 2 bases at V and 5 bases at J, with 7 bases between. CDR3 loop: CASSESRYQPQHF. The CDR3, as DNA: TGCGCCAGCAGTGAGAGCCGCTATCAGCCCCAGCATTTT.